This record concerns one TCR beta chain sequence. Its antigen is unknown. Within one base of it there is no much larger clone, and no base qualities were kept. V loses 0 bases of germline sequence and J loses 1 base, and the interval between the two ends is 13 bases. The CDR3 measures 16 amino acids from cysteine to phenylalanine. Solely the CDR3 DNA is kept, with 48 bases framed from the first base. Sequences SGHRS (CDR1) and YFSETQ (CDR2) are obtained from the germline V gene. Preparation of the library involved the immunoSEQ multiplex PCR assay. Following the manufacturer's protocol, the hsTCRB Kit was used to amplify rearranged TCR beta chain sequences. Sequencing of TCRB libraries was carried out on an Illumina MiSeq. The study's processing was this. The kit vendor's proprietary platform handled demultiplexing, trimming and gene mapping. As stored in TCRdb, this immuneACCESS dataset retains in-frame rearrangements with V and J assigned. A fraction of the clones does not appear; measured against another copy, unresolved V genes explain less than half of the discrepancy, and the remainder lacks a known reason. The DNA gave D and trimming, while V, J and clone size come from that table. The sample has around 50,000 clones on record, just over 85% of them singletons. The ten largest clones take up about 2.4% of the sample.

The time point label, read with the paper, signifies: baseline, week 1 (first vaccination visit). This specimen's treatment or condition label, interpreted: pre-vaccination baseline after standard-of-care therapy. Newly diagnosed WHO grade 3 or 4 IDH1-mutant astrocytomas showing loss of nuclear ATRX were present in the donors. The samples were drawn from NOA16, a multicentre, single-arm, open-label phase I trial in Germany that tested a mutant IDH1 peptide vaccine in humans for the first time. Visit V03 blood draws served as the baseline sample for immunogenicity testing. Genomic DNA for TCRB sequencing was extracted from EDTA blood using the DNeasy Blood and Tissue Kit. This record belongs to a study of a mutant IDH1 vaccine in newly diagnosed glioma listed by TCRdb under 2021. Study-level background: Of the approximately 35 treated patients, about 62% were male and approximately 38% were female, and the mean age was approximately 39 years. Prior to enrollment, standard therapy consisting of radiotherapy alone, temozolomide alone, or radiochemotherapy with temozolomide had been administered to patients, with the combination being received by most patients. Peripheral blood samples were drawn at six visits, namely V03 (baseline), V05, V07, V10, V12 and V13. Longitudinal TCRB deep sequencing was performed for some 25 treated patients wherever samples were available for exploratory analyses. Findings and caveats that apply to the study as a whole: No apparent relationship was observed between pseudoprogression and alterations in the top peripheral T cell clonotypes detected by TCRB sequencing. According to the authors, sample limitations meant that analyses of patient blood samples could not be reproduced. PBMC samples for TCRB deep sequencing were selected based on availability. Immune responses induced by the vaccine were seen in over 80% of patients across multiple MHC alleles.

The source was PBMCs, collected from a glioma patient treated with radiotherapy, temozolomide or both. The sequence was collected from a man in his forties with glioma. The chain was built from TRBV5-1 and TRBJ1-1; the D gene cannot be named for sure. CDR3 region: CASSLAAPPQNTEAFF. The bases are TGCGCCAGCAGCTTGGCGGCACCTCCCCAGAACACTGAAGCTTTCTTT.